Each of the 27 T cell receptor beta chains below was sequenced from the same sample in a study of early T cells in non-severe SARS-CoV-2 infection. TCRdb independently ran MiXCR on the 5' RACE reads; one entry per CDR3 protein. The data show tens of thousands of distinct CDR3 sequences, roughly 12% seen once. Sequencing input: whole blood. These receptors were collected from an adult who was a healthcare worker with PCR-confirmed SARS-CoV-2 infection or an uninfected control (not recorded which).

This clonotype turned up a few times. The chain couples TRBV19 to TRBJ2-4; 8 positions agree with TRBD1. This CDR3 contains 15 residues. Germline CDR1 reads LNHDA; CDR2 reads SQIVND (reference sequence). With 4 bases clipped from V and 9 bases from J, the junction kept 11 bases outside the gene matches. Written as DNA, the CDR3 is TGTGCCAGTAGTACGAGGCCAGGGGGCGCAGGCATTCAGTACTTC. Residues: CASSTRPGGAGIQYF.

This clonotype was seen a few times. The chain joins TRBV7-9 to TRBJ2-7, with 9 positions matching TRBD1. With V trimmed by 5 bases and J by 3 bases, 5 bases remained unmatched. This CDR3 spans 14 amino acids. Looked up from germline, CDR1 is SEHNR and CDR2 is FQNEAQ (reference sequence). The CDR3 bases are TGTGCCAGCAGCCGGGACAGGGTCATCTACGAGCAGTACTTC. Amino acid sequence: CASSRDRVIYEQYF. The whole variable domain, filled in from reference TRBV7-9 and TRBJ2-7, reads DTGVSQNPRHKITKRGQNVTFRCDPISEHNRLYWYRQTLGQGPEFLTYFQNEAQLEKSRLLSDRFSAERPKGSFSTLEIQRTEQGDSAMYLCASSRDRVIYEQYFGPGTRLTVT.

This sequence joins TRBV5-1 and TRBJ2-5; D is ambiguous. Trimming shortened V by 0 bases and J by 1 base, and 7 bases separated the two germline ends. Germline V gene data show CDR1 as SGHRS and CDR2 as YFSETQ. The CDR3 loop spans 14 amino acids. The CDR3 spells CASSLVSPQETQYF. Here the CDR3 DNA reads TGCGCCAGCAGCTTGGTTAGCCCCCAAGAGACCCAGTACTTC. Together with reference TRBV5-1 and TRBJ2-5, the CDR3 gives the full variable domain: KAGVTQTPRYLIKTRGQQVTLSCSPISGHRSVSWYQQTPGQGLQFLFEYFSETQRNKGNFPGRFSGRQFSNSRSEMNVSTLELGDSALYLCASSLVSPQETQYFGPGTRLLVL.

The rearrangement links TRBV20-1 to TRBJ1-5; D is perhaps TRBD1 (5 bases). Trimming shortened V by 7 bases and J by 4 bases, and 11 bases separated the two germline ends. This CDR3 has 12 residues. Germline lookup yields CDR1 DFQATT and CDR2 SNEGSKA (reference sequence). CDR3 in DNA: TGCAGTGTCCGGGACGGAAATCAGCCCCAGCATTTT. It yields the protein CSVRDGNQPQHF.

This clonotype was picked up a small number of times. The rearrangement joins TRBV20-1 to TRBJ2-1; D might be TRBD2 (6 bases). The V gene's germline CDR1 is DFQATT and CDR2 SNEGSKA (reference sequence). Trimming shortened V by 2 bases and J by 8 bases, and 19 bases separated the two germline ends. This CDR3 is 15 amino acids long. The CDR3 DNA reads as TGCAGTGCTAGATTAGCGGACCCCACTTTGTATGAGCAGTTCTTC. It specifies CSARLADPTLYEQFF.

This clonotype has a count of ten or more. The germline gene is not matched at one end of the junction; a read error may be the cause. This chain connects TRBV7-7 to TRBJ2-6; D unclear. This CDR3 comprises 13 residues. Germline-derived CDR1 and CDR2 are SSHAT and FNYEAQ (reference sequence). The CDR3 spells CASSLTGANVLTF. Here the CDR3 DNA reads TGTGCTAGCAGCTTGACTGGGGCCAACGTCCTGACTTTC.

This clonotype was seen ten or more times. The rearrangement uses TRBV6-5 and TRBJ2-5, with 9 bases fitting TRBD1. With V trimmed by 7 bases and J by 5 bases, 5 bases remained unmatched. Germline V lookup: CDR1 MNHEY, CDR2 SVGAGI. CDR3 size: 13 residues. Here the CDR3 reads CASNRDRDETQYF. In DNA form, the CDR3 reads TGTGCCAGCAATCGGGACAGGGACGAGACCCAGTACTTC.

In this sample, this clonotype turned up many times. The chain combines TRBV5-1 with TRBJ2-2; D possibly corresponds to TRBD2 (6 bases). The V and J ends lost 0 bases and 6 bases respectively, with 9 bases between them. The CDR3 is 14 residues long. Looked up from germline, CDR1 is SGHRS and CDR2 is YFSETQ. CDR3 region: CASSLATGAGELFF. DNA for the CDR3: TGCGCCAGCAGCTTGGCGACGGGGGCCGGGGAGCTGTTTTTT.

There are many counts of this clonotype. CDR3 in amino acids: CASGPGRVNEKLFF. CDR3 nucleotide sequence: TGTGCCAGTGGACCTGGACGGGTGAATGAAAAACTGTTTTTT. The chain couples TRBV12-3 or TRBV12-4 to TRBJ1-4; D unclear. The V end was cut by 9 bases, the J end by 5 bases, with 16 bases between. The CDR3 is made up of 14 amino acids.

The gene calls are TRBV28 and TRBJ2-7, with TRBD2 matching over 7 bases. V shed 7 bases and J 3 bases; nucleotides not matched to a gene: 6. The CDR3 contains 13 residues. Per the germline V gene, CDR1 is MDHEN and CDR2 is SYDVKM. The CDR3 here is CASKIREDYEQYF. The CDR3 DNA is TGTGCCAGCAAGATCCGGGAGGACTACGAGCAGTACTTC.

This clonotype was seen ten or more times. This chain links TRBV19 with TRBJ2-7; D assignment may be TRBD1 or TRBD2 (5 bases each). Between the trimmed V and J ends, which lost 4 bases and 2 bases, there was a span of 12 bases. Germline values: CDR1 LNHDA, CDR2 SQIVND (reference sequence). The CDR3 runs to 14 residues. CDR3 amino acids: CASSTWDGTYEQYF. In nucleotides, the CDR3 is TGTGCCAGTAGTACCTGGGACGGAACCTACGAGCAGTACTTC.

This clonotype was recorded many times. The chain carries TRBV29-1 and TRBJ2-2, with D maybe TRBD1 (5 bases). The CDR3 contains 13 residues. CDR1 SQVTM and CDR2 ANQGSEA come from the germline V gene. V lost 4 bases and J lost 5, with 11 bases in between. CDR3 sequence reads: CSVARVETGELFF. CDR3 bases: TGCAGCGTTGCCAGGGTCGAGACCGGGGAGCTGTTTTTT.

This chain uses TRBV9 with TRBJ1-4, with D tentatively TRBD1 (5 bases). CDR1 and CDR2 from the germline V gene are SGDLS and YYNGEE. This CDR3 has 15 amino acids. V lost 0 bases, J lost 7 bases, and 13 bases lay in between. The CDR3 region is CASSVGAGFSEKLFF. As DNA, the CDR3 is TGTGCCAGCAGCGTAGGGGCAGGGTTTAGTGAAAAACTGTTTTTT.

This clonotype was picked up many times. This chain uses TRBV29-1 with TRBJ2-7; D may correspond to TRBD1 or TRBD2 (5 bases each). CDR1 is SQVTM and CDR2 is ANQGSEA in the germline V gene. This CDR3 has 15 residues. Trimming left V 5 bases short and J 1 base short, with 18 bases between. CDR3 loop: CSVQPGTDSSYEQYF. The DNA for the CDR3 is TGCAGCGTTCAACCCGGGACCGATTCTTCCTACGAGCAGTACTTC.

This clonotype was recorded at least ten times. This chain uses TRBV6-6 with TRBJ1-5; 7 bases are shared with TRBD1. Germline V gives CDR1 MNHNY, CDR2 SVGAGI (reference sequence). V was clipped by 4 bases and J by 7 bases; unmatched bases: 10. The CDR3 is made up of 15 amino acids. In DNA form, the CDR3 reads TGTGCCAGCAGTTCCGACAGGGAGTTGGGGCAGCCCCAGCATTTT. It yields the protein CASSSDRELGQPQHF.

This chain connects TRBV29-1 to TRBJ2-7; D is uncertain. Deletions cut 4 bases from V and 1 base from J, with 20 bases between. CDR3 size: 16 residues. The germline V gene has CDR1 SQVTM and CDR2 ANQGSEA. CDR3 sequence (DNA): TGCAGCGTTGCTTCGCCGACGACCACTATATCCTACGAGCAGTACTTC. It yields the protein CSVASPTTTISYEQYF.

This clonotype turned up a few times. The J gene is TRBJ2-7, the V gene TRBV7-9; 10 bases are shared with TRBD1. The germline CDR1 and CDR2 sequences are SEHNR and FQNEAQ (reference sequence). The CDR3 runs to 18 residues. V lost 5 bases, J lost 3 bases, and 16 bases stayed unmatched. The CDR3 loop reads CASSQPLRTGGVFYEQYF. The CDR3 nucleotides are TGTGCCAGCAGCCAACCTTTAAGGACAGGGGGGGTCTTCTACGAGCAGTACTTC.

This clonotype was found a few times. J is TRBJ1-1 and V is TRBV11-2, with D possibly matching TRBD1 (6 bases). Trimming pared 2 bases from V and 5 bases from J, leaving 12 bases between. CDR1 SGHAT and CDR2 FQNNGV come from the germline V gene. CDR3 length: 14 residues. The CDR3 nucleotides read TGTGCCAGCAGCTTACTCGAGGGGGAGACTGAAGCTTTCTTT. It translates to CASSLLEGETEAFF.

The chain carries TRBV2 and TRBJ2-6, with D unclear. This CDR3 is built from 15 residues. The ends were cut back, 8 bases at V and 0 bases at J, with 11 bases in the middle. CDR1 is SNHLY and CDR2 is FYNNEI in the germline V gene. Here the CDR3 DNA reads TGTGCCAGCCGGGCTACGGTCTCTGGGGCCAACGTCCTGACTTTC. Translating gives CASRATVSGANVLTF.

This clonotype has just a few counts. The chain uses TRBV3-1 and TRBJ2-7; 12 nucleotides agree with TRBD2. The length of the CDR3 is 18 residues. Per the germline V gene, CDR1 is LGHDT and CDR2 is YNNKEL (reference sequence). The trim removed 4 bases at V and 0 bases at J, leaving 10 bases unmatched. CDR3 bases: TGTGCCAGCAGCCTCCGAGGACTAGCGGGGAGAGCCTCCTACGAGCAGTACTTC. This codes for CASSLRGLAGRASYEQYF.

The rearrangement joins TRBV6-5 to TRBJ2-7; TRBD1 agrees at 10 bases. The V gene end was trimmed by 6 bases and the J gene end by 6 bases; junction bases not matched to a gene: 5. The CDR3 covers 13 residues. CDR1 and CDR2 (germline): MNHEY, SVGAGI. Here the CDR3 DNA reads TGTGCCAGCAGAACCGGGACAGGGGTCGAGCAGTACTTC. Amino acid sequence: CASRTGTGVEQYF.

This clonotype was detected a few times. The rearrangement uses TRBV11-2 and TRBJ2-7; the D call may be TRBD1 or TRBD2 (5 bases each). The CDR3 extends over 14 amino acids. From germline, CDR1 is SGHAT and CDR2 FQNNGV. Trimming took 5 bases from V and 3 from J, leaving 14 bases between them. Here the CDR3 reads CASSITGTDYEQYF. Written as DNA, the CDR3 is TGTGCCAGCAGCATAACCGGGACCGACTACGAGCAGTACTTC.

Ten or more counts support this clonotype. The chain couples TRBV6-5 to TRBJ2-3, with TRBD1 identical over 10 bases. This CDR3 is 15 amino acids long. Germline lookup yields CDR1 MNHEY and CDR2 SVGAGI. Trimming at V came to 0 bases and at J to 5 bases, leaving 2 bases not matched to a gene. In DNA form, the CDR3 reads TGTGCCAGCAGTTACTCGGGGGACAGGGGAGATACGCAGTATTTT. Translating gives CASSYSGDRGDTQYF.

This clonotype appeared many times. CDR3 in DNA: TGCGCCAGCAGACAAACAGGGGGCGTCACTGAAGCTTTCTTT. Protein product: CASRQTGGVTEAFF. The chain employs TRBV5-1 and TRBJ1-1; 9 bases map to TRBD1. CDR1 is SGHRS, CDR2 YFSETQ, per germline. The trim removed 5 bases at V and 4 bases at J, leaving 6 bases unmatched. CDR3 length equals 14 residues.

This chain links TRBV7-6 with TRBJ2-5; unclear D gene. Trimming left V 3 bases short and J 1 base short, with 9 bases between. Germline CDR1 reads SGHVS; CDR2 reads FNYEAQ. The CDR3 is made up of 14 amino acids. CDR3 in DNA: TGTGCCAGCAGCTTCTGGCGCAGCCAAGAGACCCAGTACTTC. It yields the protein CASSFWRSQETQYF.

This clonotype was seen repeatedly, ten times or more. CDR3 nucleotides: TGTGCCAGCAGTCTAACACGGCAACCGGGAAAGGGCATGAACACTGAAGCTTTCTTT. The encoded protein is CASSLTRQPGKGMNTEAFF. This chain links TRBV12-3 or TRBV12-4 with TRBJ1-1; D unresolved. Trimming pared 5 bases from V and 0 bases from J, leaving 25 bases between. The CDR3 length is 19 residues.

In its sample, this clonotype was seen a few times. The V call is TRBV3-1, the J call TRBJ2-7; a weak D match, TRBD1 (5 bases). This CDR3 region has 13 residues. In germline, CDR1 is LGHDT, CDR2 YNNKEL (reference sequence). Trimming shortened V by 2 bases and J by 3 bases, and 8 bases separated the two germline ends. The CDR3 reads CASSQSTGYEQYF. The DNA of the CDR3 is TGTGCCAGCAGCCAAAGTACAGGCTACGAGCAGTACTTC.